A selection of T cell receptor beta chains follows, all from one sample in a study of CD8+CD57+ T cells in acquired aplastic anemia. TCRdb fed the reads into MiXCR, producing one record per CDR3 protein. The data hold 150,000 to 200,000 distinct CDR3 sequences, with 47% observed a single time. Material for sequencing was sorted CD4+, CD8+, or CD8+CD57+ T cells (not recorded which) from PBMCs. The source is a human donor with aplastic anemia. CDR3s include the opening cysteine and the closing phenylalanine or tryptophan. A D gene is named only where the DNA matches it firmly. Some rows mark clone size as missing; the rest say once, few, many or name a class of expanded clone.

V: TRBV24-1; D: -; size: -; J: TRBJ2-5; CDR3: CATSDFRTKETQYF
V: TRBV15; D: -; size: many; J: TRBJ2-1; CDR3: CATSMRAAYNEQFF
V: TRBV11-2; D: TRBD2; size: -; J: TRBJ2-5; CDR3: CASSPDGGGESQETQYF
V: TRBV3-1; D: -; size: -; J: TRBJ1-2; CDR3: CASGQFAATDPYGYTF
V: TRBV5-6; D: -; size: -; J: TRBJ2-5; CDR3: CASSVGMTAKETQYF
V: TRBV2; D: TRBD2; size: -; J: TRBJ2-2; CDR3: CASSSLAGATGELFF
V: TRBV20-1; D: TRBD1; size: -; J: TRBJ1-5; CDR3: CSAARGPSNQPQHF
V: TRBV7-9; D: -; size: -; J: TRBJ2-2; CDR3: CASSLLGRRTGELFF
V: TRBV20-1; D: -; size: once; J: TRBJ2-5; CDR3: CSAGGLRGETQYF
V: TRBV9; D: -; size: -; J: TRBJ1-1; CDR3: CASSVAMGPNTEAFF
V: TRBV7-8; D: TRBD2; size: many; J: TRBJ2-1; CDR3: CASSLGGGAEQFF
V: TRBV9; D: -; size: -; J: TRBJ1-6; CDR3: CASSTEQGWYSPLHF
V: TRBV15; D: -; size: once; J: TRBJ1-5; CDR3: CATSTTEGPGKPQHF
V: TRBV19; D: -; size: -; J: TRBJ1-6; CDR3: CASSDTWNSPLHF
V: TRBV12-3/TRBV12-4; D: -; size: -; J: TRBJ2-7; CDR3: CASSGPPRYEQYF
V: TRBV6-5; D: -; size: -; J: TRBJ2-7; CDR3: CASSYVGGARVYEQYF
V: TRBV7-7; D: -; size: -; J: TRBJ1-4; CDR3: CASTLNEKLFF
V: TRBV3-1; D: -; size: many; J: TRBJ2-7; CDR3: CASSRGPDYEQYF
V: TRBV15; D: -; size: -; J: TRBJ2-1; CDR3: CATSSAIYASNEQFF
V: TRBV19; D: TRBD2; size: few; J: TRBJ2-1; CDR3: CASSPFTSGSNEQFF
V: TRBV24-1; D: TRBD1; size: many; J: TRBJ2-5; CDR3: CATSEGPGQKETQYF
V: TRBV15; D: TRBD2; size: -; J: TRBJ2-2; CDR3: CATSREGTSGTGELFF
V: TRBV6-2/TRBV6-3; D: TRBD1; size: many; J: TRBJ2-3; CDR3: CASSLRQGSTDTQYF